This TCR beta chain was found in a study of vaccination effects on CD4 cells after COVID-19. TCRdb's table, derived via immunoSEQ multiplex PCR, lists solely in-frame clones and lacks some. The sample yields about 48,000 clones, roughly 79% seen once. In its sample, this clone was seen a few times. The target antigen is unknown. Antigen-specific CD4+ T cells expanded by the ViraFEST assay with viral peptide pools were then sequenced. CD4+ T cell isolation took place after 10 days of culture. Prior SARS-CoV-2 infection was absent in the vaccine recipients, as shown by negative nucleocapsid antibodies. The input for sequencing was CD4+ T cells from PBMCs cultured with HCoV-OC43 spike peptides, taken before COVID-19 vaccination. Noted subset: HCoV-OC43 spike overlapping peptide pool stimulation. The sequence came from a human donor who received a COVID-19 vaccine.

CDR3 in DNA: TGTGCCAGCTCACCAACAGTGAACACCGGGGAGCTGTTTTTT. This encodes CASSPTVNTGELFF. The rearrangement joins TRBV18 to TRBJ2-2; no clear D. The CDR3 is made up of 14 amino acids. Germline values: CDR1 KGHSH, CDR2 LQKENI. The V gene lost 2 bases and the J gene lost 1 base, with 5 bases spanning the gap.